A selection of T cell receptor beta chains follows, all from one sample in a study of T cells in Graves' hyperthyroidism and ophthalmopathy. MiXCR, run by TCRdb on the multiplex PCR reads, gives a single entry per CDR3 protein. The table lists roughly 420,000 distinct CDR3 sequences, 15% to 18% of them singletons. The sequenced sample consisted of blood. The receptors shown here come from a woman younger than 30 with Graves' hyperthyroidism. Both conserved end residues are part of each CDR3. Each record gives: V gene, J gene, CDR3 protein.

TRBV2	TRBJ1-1	CASSEFGSNTEAFF
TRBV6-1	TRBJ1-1	CATRSGALNTEAFF
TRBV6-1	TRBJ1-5	CASRSTERSNQPQHF
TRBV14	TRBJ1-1	CASSQDWRVGEAFF
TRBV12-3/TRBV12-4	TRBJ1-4	CASSLRQENEKLFF
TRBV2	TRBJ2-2	CASSEQRTGELFF
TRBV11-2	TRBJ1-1	CASRSGTAAIEAFF
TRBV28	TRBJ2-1	CASSLGVGGRFYNEQFF
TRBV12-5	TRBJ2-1	CASGLVNLAGDYEQFF
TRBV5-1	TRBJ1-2	CASSFGTGYTF
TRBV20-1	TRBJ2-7	CSARAPKTSGEQYF
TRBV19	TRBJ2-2	CASSGRWTGELFF
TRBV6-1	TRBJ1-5	CASSKDRNNQPQHF
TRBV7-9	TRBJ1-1	CASSFIQVLNTEAFF
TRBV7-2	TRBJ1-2	CASSFRTGYGYTF
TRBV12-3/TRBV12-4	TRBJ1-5	CASSPRDRNQPQHF
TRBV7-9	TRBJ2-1	CASSPGAGVTLNEQFF
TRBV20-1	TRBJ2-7	CSARKGRTSSYEQYF
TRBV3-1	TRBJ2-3	CASSQEGGLAGTDTQYF
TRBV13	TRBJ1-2	CASSAWTGGNNIWSYTF
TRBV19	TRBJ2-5	CASSYRETQYF
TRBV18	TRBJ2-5	CASSPPMTPQETQYF